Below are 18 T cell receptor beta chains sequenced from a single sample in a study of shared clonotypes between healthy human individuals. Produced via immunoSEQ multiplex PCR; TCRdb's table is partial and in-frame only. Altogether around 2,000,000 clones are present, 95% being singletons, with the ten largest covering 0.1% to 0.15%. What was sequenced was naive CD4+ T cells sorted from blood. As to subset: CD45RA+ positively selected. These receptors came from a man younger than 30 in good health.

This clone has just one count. As DNA, the CDR3 is TGTGCCAGCAGCCCTGGGACAGGGGCCTACAATGAGCAGTTCTTC. It is translated as CASSPGTGAYNEQFF. This chain joins TRBV5-6 and TRBJ2-1, with 10 bases matching TRBD1. CDR3 length equals 15 residues. CDR1 SGHDT and CDR2 YYEEEE come from the germline V gene. J lost 2 bases, V lost 4 bases, and 3 bases had no gene match.

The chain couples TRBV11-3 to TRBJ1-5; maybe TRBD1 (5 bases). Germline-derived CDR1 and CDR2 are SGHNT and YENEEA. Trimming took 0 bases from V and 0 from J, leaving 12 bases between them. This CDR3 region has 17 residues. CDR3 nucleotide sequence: TGTGCCAGCAGCTTAGATAATCGGGGGTATAGCAATCAGCCCCAGCATTTT. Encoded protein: CASSLDNRGYSNQPQHF.

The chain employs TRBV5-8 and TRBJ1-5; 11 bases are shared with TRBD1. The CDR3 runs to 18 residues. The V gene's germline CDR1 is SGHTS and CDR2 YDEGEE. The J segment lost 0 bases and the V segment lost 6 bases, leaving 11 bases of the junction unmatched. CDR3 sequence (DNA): TGTGCCAGCAACCTACGAGGACAGGGGGCTTTTAGCAATCAGCCCCAGCATTTT. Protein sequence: CASNLRGQGAFSNQPQHF.

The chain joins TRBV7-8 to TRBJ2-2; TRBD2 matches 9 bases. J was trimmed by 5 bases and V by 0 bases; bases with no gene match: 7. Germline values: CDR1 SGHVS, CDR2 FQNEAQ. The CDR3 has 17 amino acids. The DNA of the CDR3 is TGTGCCAGCAGCTTAGCAGCGGGGGGCCCTCGGACCGGGGAGCTGTTTTTT. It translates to CASSLAAGGPRTGELFF.

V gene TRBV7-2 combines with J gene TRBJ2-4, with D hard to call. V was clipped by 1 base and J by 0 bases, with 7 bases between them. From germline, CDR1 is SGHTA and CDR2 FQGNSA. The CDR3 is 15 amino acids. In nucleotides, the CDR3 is TGTGCCAGCAGCTTAGACGGTCTAGCCAAAAACATTCAGTACTTC. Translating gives CASSLDGLAKNIQYF.

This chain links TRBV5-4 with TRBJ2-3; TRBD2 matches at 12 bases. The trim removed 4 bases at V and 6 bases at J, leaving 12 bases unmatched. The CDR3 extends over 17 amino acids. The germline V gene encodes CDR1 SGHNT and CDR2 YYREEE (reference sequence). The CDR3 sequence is CASSPPLAGGPRDTQYF. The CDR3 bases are TGTGCCAGCAGCCCGCCGCTAGCGGGGGGGCCTAGGGATACGCAGTATTTT.

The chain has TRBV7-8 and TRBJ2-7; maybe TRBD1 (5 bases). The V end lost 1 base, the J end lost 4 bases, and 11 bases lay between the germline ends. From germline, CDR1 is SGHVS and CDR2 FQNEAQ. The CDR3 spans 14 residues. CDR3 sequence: CASSLGGGLYEQYF. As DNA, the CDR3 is TGTGCCAGCAGCTTAGGGGGCGGTTTATACGAGCAGTACTTC.

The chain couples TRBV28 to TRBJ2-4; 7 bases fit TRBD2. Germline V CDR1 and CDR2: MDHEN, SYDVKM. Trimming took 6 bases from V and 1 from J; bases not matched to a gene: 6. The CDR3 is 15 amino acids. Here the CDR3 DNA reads TGTGCCAGCAGCGCTCGGGGGGTGGCCAAAAACATTCAGTACTTC. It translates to CASSARGVAKNIQYF.

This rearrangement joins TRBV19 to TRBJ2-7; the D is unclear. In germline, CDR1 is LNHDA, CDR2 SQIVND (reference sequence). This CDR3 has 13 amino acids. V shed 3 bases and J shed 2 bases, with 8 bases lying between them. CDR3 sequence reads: CASSISRTYEQYF. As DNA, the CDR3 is TGTGCCAGTAGTATCAGCAGGACCTACGAGCAGTACTTC.

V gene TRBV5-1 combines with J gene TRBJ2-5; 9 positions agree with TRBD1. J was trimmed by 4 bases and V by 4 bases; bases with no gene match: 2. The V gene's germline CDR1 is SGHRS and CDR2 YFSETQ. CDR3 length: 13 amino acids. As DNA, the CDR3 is TGCGCCAGCAGCCCGGACAGGGGAGAGACCCAGTACTTC. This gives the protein CASSPDRGETQYF.

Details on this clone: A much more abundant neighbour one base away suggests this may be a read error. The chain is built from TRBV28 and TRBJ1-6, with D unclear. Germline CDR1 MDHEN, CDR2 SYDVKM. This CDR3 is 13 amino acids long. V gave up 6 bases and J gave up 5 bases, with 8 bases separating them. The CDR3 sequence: CASSRRNNSPLHF. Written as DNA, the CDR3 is TGTGCCAGCAGCCGCCGCAATAATTCACCCCTCCACTTT. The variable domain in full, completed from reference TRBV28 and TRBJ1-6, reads DVKVTQSSRYLVKRTGEKVFLECVQDMDHENMFWYRQDPGLGLRLIYFSYDVKMKEKGDIPEGYSVSREKKERFSLILESASTNQTSMYLCASSRRNNSPLHFGNGTRLTVT.

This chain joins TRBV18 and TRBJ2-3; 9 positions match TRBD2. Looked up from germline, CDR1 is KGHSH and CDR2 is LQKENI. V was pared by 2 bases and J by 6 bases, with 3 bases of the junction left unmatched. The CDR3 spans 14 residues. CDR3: CASSPGTSMDTQYF. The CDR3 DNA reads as TGTGCCAGCTCACCAGGGACTAGCATGGATACGCAGTATTTT.

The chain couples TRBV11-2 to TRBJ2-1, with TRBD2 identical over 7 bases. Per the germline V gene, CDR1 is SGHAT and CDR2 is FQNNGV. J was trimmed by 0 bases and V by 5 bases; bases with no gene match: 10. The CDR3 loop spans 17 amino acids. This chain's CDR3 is CASSRGGLADSYNEQFF. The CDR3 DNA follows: TGTGCCAGCAGCCGGGGTGGGCTAGCGGACTCCTACAATGAGCAGTTCTTC.

The CDR3 is CASKPPERTDTQYF. The CDR3 DNA reads TGTGCCAGCAAACCACCAGAACGCACAGATACGCAGTATTTT. V gene TRBV27 combines with J gene TRBJ2-3; D not resolved. The length of the CDR3 is 14 residues. V lost 7 bases, J lost 1 base, and 12 bases lay in between. Germline CDR1 MNHEY, CDR2 SMNVEV (reference sequence).

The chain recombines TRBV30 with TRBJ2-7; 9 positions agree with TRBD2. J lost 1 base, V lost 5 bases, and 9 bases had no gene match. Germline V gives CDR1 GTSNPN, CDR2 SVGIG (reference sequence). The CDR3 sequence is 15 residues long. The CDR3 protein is CAWGGASGRSYEQYF. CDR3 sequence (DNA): TGTGCCTGGGGGGGAGCAAGCGGGAGGTCCTACGAGCAGTACTTC.

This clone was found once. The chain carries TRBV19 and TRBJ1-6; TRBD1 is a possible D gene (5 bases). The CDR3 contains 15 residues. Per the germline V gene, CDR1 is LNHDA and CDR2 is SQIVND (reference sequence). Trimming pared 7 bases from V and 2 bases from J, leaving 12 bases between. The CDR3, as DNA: TGTGCCAGTACCGAGGGACCGACCTATAATTCACCCCTCCACTTT. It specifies CASTEGPTYNSPLHF.

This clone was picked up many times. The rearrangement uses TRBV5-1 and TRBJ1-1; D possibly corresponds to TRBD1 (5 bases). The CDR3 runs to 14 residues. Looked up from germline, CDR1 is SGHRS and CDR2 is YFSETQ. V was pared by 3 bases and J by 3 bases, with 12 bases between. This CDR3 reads CASSSSRGYTEAFF. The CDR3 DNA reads TGCGCCAGCAGCTCGAGTCGGGGGTACACTGAAGCTTTCTTT.

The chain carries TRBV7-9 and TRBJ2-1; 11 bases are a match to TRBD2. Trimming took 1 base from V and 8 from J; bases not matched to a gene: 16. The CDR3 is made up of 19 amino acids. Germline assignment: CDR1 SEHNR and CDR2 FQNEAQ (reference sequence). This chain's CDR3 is CASSLVVLAGGVMVDEQFF. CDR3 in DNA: TGTGCCAGCAGCTTAGTGGTTCTAGCGGGGGGAGTCATGGTCGATGAGCAGTTCTTC.